This T cell receptor beta chain was captured in a study of follicular helper T cells after annual influenza vaccination. TCRB was sequenced at Survey level resolution. Method: immunoSEQ multiplex PCR; TCRdb's copy keeps in-frame clones and lacks some. The table lists 7,000 to 10,000 clones, 70% to 90% of them singletons. CDR1 is SGDLS, CDR2 YYNGEE, per germline. The germline V and J ends were trimmed by 6 bases and 8 bases, with 17 bases remaining between them. CDR3 length: 13 amino acids. Time point: 2014-2015 season, 7 days after vaccination. Vaccine contraindications, substance abuse, HIV/AIDS, active malignancy and active illness excluded donors.

The chain links TRBV9 to TRBJ1-2; a possible D gene is TRBD1 (5 bases). The sequence derives from an adult who received the influenza vaccine. Here the sequenced sample was CXCR5+ CD38- circulating T follicular helper cells from blood, taken 7 days after influenza vaccination. The subset was: circulating Tfh, non-naive CD4+CXCR5+PD-1+ (ICOS+CD38+ or ICOS-CD38-). The CDR3 loop is CASNSGGVGGYTF. CDR3 coding DNA: TGTGCCAGCAACTCTGGGGGAGTGGGCGGCTACACCTTC.